Listed below are T cell receptor beta chains from one sample, sequenced in a study of Tregs in tolerant kidney transplant recipients. Some clones are missing from TCRdb's copy, which holds only in-frame ones; the method was immunoSEQ multiplex PCR. The data show 50,000 or so clones, 90% to 95% seen once. The sequencing used CD8+ T cells from blood (PBMCs), collected 24 months after the transplant. The source is a human patient who received a combined kidney and bone marrow transplant. Part of the T cells may come from the graft donor. The CDR3 runs from the conserved cysteine through the conserved F or W. A D gene is named only where the DNA matches it firmly. Clone size is not always given. Where it is, it says once, few, many or a class for expanded clones.

j_gene: TRBJ2-5
abundance: .
v_gene: TRBV6-5
len: 16
d_gene: TRBD2
CDR3nt: TGTGCCAGCAGTTCCCCGGGACTAGCGGGTTTAGAGACCCAGTACTTC
CDR3aa: CASSSPGLAGLETQYF

j_gene: TRBJ2-7
abundance: once
v_gene: TRBV19
len: 14
d_gene: .
CDR3nt: TGTGCCAGTAGTATGGGCAGGGGCTCCTACGAGCAGTACTTC
CDR3aa: CASSMGRGSYEQYF

j_gene: TRBJ2-1
abundance: .
v_gene: TRBV4-2
len: 16
d_gene: TRBD2
CDR3nt: TGTGCCAGCAGCCAAGAACCGGGACTAGCAACAAATGAGCAGTTCTTC
CDR3aa: CASSQEPGLATNEQFF

j_gene: TRBJ1-1
abundance: .
v_gene: TRBV7-6
len: 17
d_gene: .
CDR3nt: TGTGCCAGCAGCTTAGAAGGCGGACTTCCCGGGAGGACTGAAGCTTTCTTT
CDR3aa: CASSLEGGLPGRTEAFF

j_gene: TRBJ1-6
abundance: .
v_gene: TRBV19
len: 17
d_gene: TRBD1
CDR3nt: TGTGCCAGTAGCCCCGTGTCGGGACAGACTTGGAATTCCCCCCTCCACTTT
CDR3aa: CASSPVSGQTWNSPLHF

j_gene: TRBJ1-2
abundance: .
v_gene: TRBV6-5
len: 15
d_gene: TRBD1
CDR3nt: TGTGCCAGCAGTGCTCAGGGGGCCGGGCCTAATGGCTACACCTTC
CDR3aa: CASSAQGAGPNGYTF

j_gene: TRBJ1-2
abundance: .
v_gene: TRBV19
len: 13
d_gene: TRBD1
CDR3nt: TGTGCCAGTAGTACGGACAGGGTGCATGGCTACACCTTC
CDR3aa: CASSTDRVHGYTF

j_gene: TRBJ2-1
abundance: .
v_gene: TRBV5-5
len: 13
d_gene: .
CDR3nt: TGTGCCAGCAGCTTTGGCCCCCACAATGAGCAGTTCTTC
CDR3aa: CASSFGPHNEQFF

j_gene: TRBJ2-3
abundance: few
v_gene: TRBV7-9
len: 13
d_gene: .
CDR3nt: TGTGCCAGCAGACAGGGATACACAGATACGCAGTATTTT
CDR3aa: CASRQGYTDTQYF

j_gene: TRBJ1-1
abundance: .
v_gene: TRBV25-1
len: 16
d_gene: TRBD1
CDR3nt: TGTGCCAGCAGTGAACCCGGGACAGGGTTGGGCACTGAAGCTTTCTTT
CDR3aa: CASSEPGTGLGTEAFF

j_gene: TRBJ1-2
abundance: .
v_gene: TRBV12-5
len: 12
d_gene: .
CDR3nt: TGTGCTAGTGGAGAACAGTCCTATGGCTACACCTTC
CDR3aa: CASGEQSYGYTF

j_gene: TRBJ2-1
abundance: once
v_gene: TRBV4-1
len: 15
d_gene: TRBD1
CDR3nt: TGCGCCAGCAGCCTCCGGGACAGGGGTGGACATGAGCAGTTCTTC
CDR3aa: CASSLRDRGGHEQFF

j_gene: TRBJ1-2
abundance: .
v_gene: TRBV28
len: 14
d_gene: .
CDR3nt: TGTGCCAGCAGTTTATTGGGCAGGGCCTATGGCTACACCTTC
CDR3aa: CASSLLGRAYGYTF

j_gene: TRBJ2-3
abundance: few
v_gene: TRBV10-3
len: 13
d_gene: TRBD1
CDR3nt: TGTGCCAACTCAGGGGGATCCACAGATACGCAGTATTTT
CDR3aa: CANSGGSTDTQYF

j_gene: TRBJ1-2
abundance: .
v_gene: TRBV6-5
len: 15
d_gene: TRBD1
CDR3nt: TGTGCCAGCAGTTACTTATTACAGGGGGGCTATGGCTACACCTTC
CDR3aa: CASSYLLQGGYGYTF

j_gene: TRBJ2-7
abundance: .
v_gene: TRBV19
len: 13
d_gene: .
CDR3nt: TGTGCCAGTAGTATAGGGGCCTCCTACGAGCAGTACTTC
CDR3aa: CASSIGASYEQYF

j_gene: TRBJ2-1
abundance: .
v_gene: TRBV5-1
len: 17
d_gene: TRBD2
CDR3nt: TGCGCCAGCACACCTCATGGGACTAGCCTCTCTTACAATGAGCAGTTCTTC
CDR3aa: CASTPHGTSLSYNEQFF

j_gene: TRBJ2-7
abundance: .
v_gene: TRBV11-2
len: 15
d_gene: .
CDR3nt: TGTGCCAGCAGCTTACTTTGGACAAGACCCTACGAGCAGTACTTC
CDR3aa: CASSLLWTRPYEQYF

j_gene: TRBJ1-2
abundance: .
v_gene: TRBV27
len: 9
d_gene: .
CDR3nt: TGTGCCACGGGGTCCGGCTACACCTTC
CDR3aa: CATGSGYTF

j_gene: TRBJ2-5
abundance: .
v_gene: TRBV5-1
len: 14
d_gene: .
CDR3nt: TGCGCCAGCAGCTCGAGCTCCTTCCAAGAGACCCAGTACTTC
CDR3aa: CASSSSSFQETQYF

j_gene: TRBJ2-7
abundance: .
v_gene: TRBV15
len: 18
d_gene: .
CDR3nt: TGTGCCACCAGCAGCCAACCGTTTGGCGGGGGCACAGCCTACGAGCAGTACTTC
CDR3aa: CATSSQPFGGGTAYEQYF

j_gene: TRBJ2-7
abundance: .
v_gene: TRBV4-2
len: 13
d_gene: .
CDR3nt: TGTGCCAGCAGCCAGGCGGCCACCTACGAGCAGTACTTC
CDR3aa: CASSQAATYEQYF

j_gene: TRBJ1-5
abundance: .
v_gene: TRBV27
len: 20
d_gene: .
CDR3nt: TGTGCCAGCAGTTTATCGGATCTTGTGCAGGGGCAGTATAGCAATCAGCCCCAGCATTTT
CDR3aa: CASSLSDLVQGQYSNQPQHF

j_gene: TRBJ1-3
abundance: .
v_gene: TRBV9
len: 15
d_gene: .
CDR3nt: TGTGCCAGCAGTAAAAACAGGGACTCTGGAAACACCATATATTTT
CDR3aa: CASSKNRDSGNTIYF

j_gene: TRBJ1-1
abundance: .
v_gene: TRBV28
len: 13
d_gene: .
CDR3nt: TGTGCCATCGGGGGGGGCCCGGGGACTGAAGCTTTCTTT
CDR3aa: CAIGGGPGTEAFF

j_gene: TRBJ2-1
abundance: .
v_gene: TRBV19
len: 16
d_gene: TRBD2
CDR3nt: TGTGCCAGTAGTATGTCTTCGGGAGGCTCCTACAATGAGCAGTTCTTC
CDR3aa: CASSMSSGGSYNEQFF

j_gene: TRBJ1-2
abundance: .
v_gene: TRBV25-1
len: 13
d_gene: .
CDR3nt: TGTGCCAGCACCGAGGACAGAAGGGGTGGCTACACCTTC
CDR3aa: CASTEDRRGGYTF

j_gene: TRBJ2-1
abundance: .
v_gene: TRBV9
len: 15
d_gene: TRBD2
CDR3nt: TGTGCCAGCAGCGTAGCTAGCGGGACGACCAATGAGCAGTTCTTC
CDR3aa: CASSVASGTTNEQFF

j_gene: TRBJ1-4
abundance: few
v_gene: TRBV6-6
len: 14
d_gene: TRBD1
CDR3nt: TGTGCCAGCAGTGGGACAGGGGCTAATGAAAAACTGTTTTTT
CDR3aa: CASSGTGANEKLFF

j_gene: TRBJ2-1
abundance: .
v_gene: TRBV7-2
len: 15
d_gene: .
CDR3nt: TGTGCCAGCAGCCCTAGCAGGAGCTCCTACAATGAGCAGTTCTTC
CDR3aa: CASSPSRSSYNEQFF

j_gene: TRBJ2-5
abundance: .
v_gene: TRBV2
len: 14
d_gene: TRBD1
CDR3nt: TGTGCCAGCAGAGTAACAGGGGTGCAAGAGACCCAGTACTTC
CDR3aa: CASRVTGVQETQYF

j_gene: TRBJ2-7
abundance: .
v_gene: TRBV14
len: 16
d_gene: TRBD1
CDR3nt: TGTGCCAGCAGCCAAGAGGGGACAGGGAGTCCCTACGAGCAGTACTTC
CDR3aa: CASSQEGTGSPYEQYF

j_gene: TRBJ1-2
abundance: .
v_gene: TRBV6-6
len: 13
d_gene: TRBD1
CDR3nt: TGTGCCAGCAGTCCCGGGACAGGTGATGGCTACACCTTC
CDR3aa: CASSPGTGDGYTF

j_gene: TRBJ1-6
abundance: .
v_gene: TRBV11-2
len: 14
d_gene: TRBD1
CDR3nt: TGTGCCAGCCACTTGCGGGACAGGGCTTCACCCCTCCACTTT
CDR3aa: CASHLRDRASPLHF

j_gene: TRBJ2-7
abundance: .
v_gene: TRBV11-2
len: 15
d_gene: TRBD1
CDR3nt: TGTGCCAGCAGCTTAGGGACAGGGGGCTTCTACGAGCAGTACTTC
CDR3aa: CASSLGTGGFYEQYF

j_gene: TRBJ2-7
abundance: .
v_gene: TRBV4-1
len: 15
d_gene: TRBD1
CDR3nt: TGCGCCAGCAGCCTTTCCGGGACAGGGGCCTACGAGCAGTACTTC
CDR3aa: CASSLSGTGAYEQYF

j_gene: TRBJ1-1
abundance: .
v_gene: TRBV4-2
len: 19
d_gene: TRBD1
CDR3nt: TGTGCCAGCAGCCAAGTATTAACTGGGACAGGTCGCTCTCCGGCTGAAGCTTTCTTT
CDR3aa: CASSQVLTGTGRSPAEAFF

j_gene: TRBJ2-7
abundance: .
v_gene: TRBV7-9
len: 14
d_gene: TRBD2
CDR3nt: TGTGCCAGCAGCATAGCGGGGCCCGCCTACGAGCAGTACTTC
CDR3aa: CASSIAGPAYEQYF

j_gene: TRBJ1-2
abundance: .
v_gene: TRBV9
len: 14
d_gene: TRBD1
CDR3nt: TGTGCCAGCAGCAACCGGGACAGGACGTATGGCTACACCTTC
CDR3aa: CASSNRDRTYGYTF

j_gene: TRBJ2-3
abundance: .
v_gene: TRBV19
len: 14
d_gene: .
CDR3nt: TGTGCCAGTAGTATTACCAACTACGCAGATACGCAGTATTTT
CDR3aa: CASSITNYADTQYF

j_gene: TRBJ2-7
abundance: once
v_gene: TRBV11-3
len: 15
d_gene: .
CDR3nt: TGTGCCAGCAGCTTAGAGAGGGGACAAGCCTACGAGCAGTACTTC
CDR3aa: CASSLERGQAYEQYF

j_gene: TRBJ1-2
abundance: .
v_gene: TRBV6-5
len: 12
d_gene: TRBD1
CDR3nt: TGTGCCAGCAGCCAGGGGGTACATGGCTACACCTTC
CDR3aa: CASSQGVHGYTF

j_gene: TRBJ2-2
abundance: once
v_gene: TRBV4-3
len: 15
d_gene: TRBD2
CDR3nt: TGCGCCAGCAGCCAAGCGGGAGGTACGGACGGGGAGCTGTTTTTT
CDR3aa: CASSQAGGTDGELFF

j_gene: TRBJ1-1
abundance: .
v_gene: TRBV11-2
len: 13
d_gene: .
CDR3nt: TGTGCCAGCAGCTTTAAAGCGAACACTGAAGCTTTCTTT
CDR3aa: CASSFKANTEAFF

j_gene: TRBJ2-7
abundance: .
v_gene: TRBV13
len: 15
d_gene: TRBD2
CDR3nt: TGTGCCAGCAGCCCAGCGGCGGGAGGATCCTACGAGCAGTACTTC
CDR3aa: CASSPAAGGSYEQYF

j_gene: TRBJ2-7
abundance: .
v_gene: TRBV25-1
len: 11
d_gene: .
CDR3nt: TGTGCCAGCAGTTCAGGGTACGAGCAGTACTTC
CDR3aa: CASSSGYEQYF

j_gene: TRBJ1-2
abundance: .
v_gene: TRBV7-9
len: 14
d_gene: .
CDR3nt: TGTGCCAGCAGCTTAATATTACAGGTCGATGGCTACACCTTC
CDR3aa: CASSLILQVDGYTF

j_gene: TRBJ2-2
abundance: .
v_gene: TRBV29-1
len: 13
d_gene: .
CDR3nt: TGCAGCGTTGAAGGGCAGTACACCGGGGAGCTGTTTTTT
CDR3aa: CSVEGQYTGELFF

j_gene: TRBJ2-7
abundance: few
v_gene: TRBV6-6
len: 14
d_gene: TRBD1
CDR3nt: TGTGCCAGCAGTTCCTTGACAGGGGCCTACGAGCAGTACTTC
CDR3aa: CASSSLTGAYEQYF

j_gene: TRBJ2-5
abundance: .
v_gene: TRBV4-1
len: 15
d_gene: TRBD2
CDR3nt: TGCGCCAGCAGCCAAGATCCAGCGGGAGATGAGACCCAGTACTTC
CDR3aa: CASSQDPAGDETQYF

j_gene: TRBJ2-3
abundance: .
v_gene: TRBV18
len: 15
d_gene: .
CDR3nt: TGTGCCAGCTCACCAAGGCAAGACCACACAGATACGCAATATTTT
CDR3aa: CASSPRQDHTDTQYF